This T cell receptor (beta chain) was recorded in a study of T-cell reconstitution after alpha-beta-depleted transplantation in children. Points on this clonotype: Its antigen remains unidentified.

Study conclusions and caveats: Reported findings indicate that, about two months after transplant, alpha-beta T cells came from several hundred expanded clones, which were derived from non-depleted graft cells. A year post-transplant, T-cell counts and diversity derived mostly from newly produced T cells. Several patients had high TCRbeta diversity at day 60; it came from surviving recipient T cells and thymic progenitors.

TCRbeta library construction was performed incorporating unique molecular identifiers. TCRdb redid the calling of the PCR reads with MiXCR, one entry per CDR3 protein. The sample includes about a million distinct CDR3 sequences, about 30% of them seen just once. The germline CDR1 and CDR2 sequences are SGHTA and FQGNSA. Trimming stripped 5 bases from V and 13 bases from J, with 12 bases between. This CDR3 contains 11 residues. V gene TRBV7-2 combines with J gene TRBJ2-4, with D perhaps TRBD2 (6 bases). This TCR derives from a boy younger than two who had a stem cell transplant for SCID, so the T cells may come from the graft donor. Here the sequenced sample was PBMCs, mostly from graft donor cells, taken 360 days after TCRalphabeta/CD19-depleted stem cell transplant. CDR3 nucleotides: TGTGCCAGCAGCCCCGGACTAATACAGTACTTC. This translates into CASSPGLIQYF.